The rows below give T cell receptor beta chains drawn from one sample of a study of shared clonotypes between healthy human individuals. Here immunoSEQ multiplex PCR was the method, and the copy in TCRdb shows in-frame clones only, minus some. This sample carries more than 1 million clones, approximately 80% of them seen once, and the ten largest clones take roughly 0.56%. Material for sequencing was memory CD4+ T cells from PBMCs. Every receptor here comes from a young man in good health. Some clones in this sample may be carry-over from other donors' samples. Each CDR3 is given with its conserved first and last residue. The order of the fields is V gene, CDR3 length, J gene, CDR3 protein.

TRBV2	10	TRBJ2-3	CASSVAGGDF
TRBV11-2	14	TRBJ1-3	CASSGANSGNTIYF
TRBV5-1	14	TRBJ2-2	CASSLGSNTGELFF
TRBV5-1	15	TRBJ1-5	CASSPGISSNQPQHF
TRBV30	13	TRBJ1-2	CAWSRRTVYGYTF
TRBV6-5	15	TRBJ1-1	CASSHRGQWNTEAFF
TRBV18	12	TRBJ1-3	CASSPPRNTIYF
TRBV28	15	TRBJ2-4	CASSLGSLAKNIQYF
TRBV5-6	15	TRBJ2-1	CASSGGLGSYNEQFF
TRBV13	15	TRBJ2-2	CASSREGGHTGELFF
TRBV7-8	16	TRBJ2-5	CASSPQLTGWQETQYF
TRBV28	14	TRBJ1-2	CASGEAARDYGYTF
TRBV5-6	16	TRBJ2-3	CASIRLAGGWADTQYF
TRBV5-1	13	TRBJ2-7	CASSQGLVREQYF
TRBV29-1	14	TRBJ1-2	CSVGGRTGGQGYTF
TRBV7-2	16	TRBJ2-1	CASSVQTSLTYNEQFF
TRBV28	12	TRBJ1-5	CASGLVNQPQHF
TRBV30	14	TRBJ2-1	CAWSVGLASGEQFF
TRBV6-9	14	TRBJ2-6	CASKGLSGANVLTF
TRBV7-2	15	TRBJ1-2	CASSLDPSVLGGYTF
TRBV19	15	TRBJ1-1	CASTKRGDRDAEAFF
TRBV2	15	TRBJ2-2	CASSESGSYTGELFF
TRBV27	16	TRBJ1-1	CASRRQGITMNTEAFF
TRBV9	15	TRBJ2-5	CASSAHRDSQETQYF
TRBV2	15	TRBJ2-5	CASSTRGRVEETQYF
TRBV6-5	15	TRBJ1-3	CASSYFTGAGNTIYF
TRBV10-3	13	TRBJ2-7	CAISERAVYEQYF
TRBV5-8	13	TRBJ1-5	CASSLGPDQPQHF
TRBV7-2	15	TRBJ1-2	CASSLAPGPNYGYTF
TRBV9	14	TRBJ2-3	CASSVMSRADTQYF
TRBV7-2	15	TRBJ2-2	CASSPGAANTGELFF
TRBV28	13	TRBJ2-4	CASSFKGGNIQYF
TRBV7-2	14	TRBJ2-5	CASSLGGPKETQYF
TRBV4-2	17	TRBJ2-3	CASSQGGGAAGEDTQYF
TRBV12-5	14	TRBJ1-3	CASGLDSRKDTIYF
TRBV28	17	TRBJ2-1	CASSSAGRVPPYNEQFF
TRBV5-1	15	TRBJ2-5	CASSLGAGDWETQYF
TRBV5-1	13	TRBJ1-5	CASSLSGGPPQHF
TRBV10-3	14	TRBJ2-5	CAISRGPGWETQYF
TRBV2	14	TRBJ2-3	CASDRDGRRDTQYF
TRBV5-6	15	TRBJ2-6	CASSLGASGANVLTF
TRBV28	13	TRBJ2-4	CASIDRVKNIQYF
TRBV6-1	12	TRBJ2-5	CATLGGYRTQYF
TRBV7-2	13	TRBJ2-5	CAITWGPGETQYF
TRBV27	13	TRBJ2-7	CASRLRARYEQYF
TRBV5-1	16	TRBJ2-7	CASSQWRASEAREQYF
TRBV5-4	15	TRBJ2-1	CASSYLPETYNEQFF
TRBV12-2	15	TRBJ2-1	CASRLGGTSYNEQFF
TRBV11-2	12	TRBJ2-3	CASRLGADTQYF
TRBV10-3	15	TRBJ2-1	CAISEGLHEGDEQFF
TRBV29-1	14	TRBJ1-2	CSAEGRGVDYGYTF
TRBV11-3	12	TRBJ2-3	CASSLVGGTQYF
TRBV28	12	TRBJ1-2	CASSLGGYGYTF
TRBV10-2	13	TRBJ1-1	CASNPGDNTEAFF